The present T cell receptor (beta chain) was sequenced within a study of T-cell reconstitution after alpha-beta-depleted transplantation in children. There are many counts of this clonotype. Unique molecular identifiers were incorporated into the prepared TCRbeta library. In TCRdb, the PCR reads were re-called with MiXCR into one record per CDR3 protein. The sample holds some 240,000 distinct CDR3 sequences, about 8.8% seen once. The germline CDR1 and CDR2 sequences are SGHRS and YFSETQ. The trim removed 3 bases at V and 4 bases at J, leaving 6 bases unmatched. This CDR3 spans 15 amino acids. The TCR comes from a human donor who donated a stem cell graft to a child with SCID. The V call is TRBV5-1, the J call TRBJ2-2, with TRBD1 matching 7 bases. The sample here was PBMCs from the stem cell graft donor, taken from the stem cell graft. CDR3 nucleotide sequence: TGCGCCAGCAGCTCCAGACAGGGCGGCACCGGGGAGCTGTTTTTT. It codes for CASSSRQGGTGELFF.